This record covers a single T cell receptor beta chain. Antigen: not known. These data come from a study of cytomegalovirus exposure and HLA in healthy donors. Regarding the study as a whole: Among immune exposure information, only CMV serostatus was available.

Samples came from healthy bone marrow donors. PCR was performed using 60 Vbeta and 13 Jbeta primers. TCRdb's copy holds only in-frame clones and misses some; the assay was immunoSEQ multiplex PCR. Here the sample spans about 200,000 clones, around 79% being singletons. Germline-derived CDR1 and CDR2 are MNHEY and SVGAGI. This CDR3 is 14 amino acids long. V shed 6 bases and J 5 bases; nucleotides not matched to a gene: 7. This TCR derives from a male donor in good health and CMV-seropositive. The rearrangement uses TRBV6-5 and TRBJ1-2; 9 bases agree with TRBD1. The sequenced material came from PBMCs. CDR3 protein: CASRPDRGGYGYTF. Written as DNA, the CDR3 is TGTGCCAGCAGACCGGACAGGGGAGGGTATGGCTACACCTTC.